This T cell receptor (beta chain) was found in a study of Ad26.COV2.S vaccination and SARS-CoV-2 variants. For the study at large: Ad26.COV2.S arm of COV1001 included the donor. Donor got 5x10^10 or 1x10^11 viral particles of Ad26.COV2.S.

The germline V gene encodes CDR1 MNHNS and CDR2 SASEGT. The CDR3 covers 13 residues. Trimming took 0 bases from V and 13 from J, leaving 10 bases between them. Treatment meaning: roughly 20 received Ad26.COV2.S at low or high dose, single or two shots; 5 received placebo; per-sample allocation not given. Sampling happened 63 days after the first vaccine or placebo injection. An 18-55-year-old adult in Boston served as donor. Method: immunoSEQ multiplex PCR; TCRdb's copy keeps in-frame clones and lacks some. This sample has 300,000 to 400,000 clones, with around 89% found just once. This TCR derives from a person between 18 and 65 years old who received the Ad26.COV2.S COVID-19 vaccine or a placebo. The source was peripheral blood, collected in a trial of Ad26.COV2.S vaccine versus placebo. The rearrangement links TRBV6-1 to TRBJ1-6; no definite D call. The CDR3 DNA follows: TGTGCCAGCAGTGAAGCGTTGTCCCGGCCCCTCCACTTT. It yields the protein CASSEALSRPLHF.